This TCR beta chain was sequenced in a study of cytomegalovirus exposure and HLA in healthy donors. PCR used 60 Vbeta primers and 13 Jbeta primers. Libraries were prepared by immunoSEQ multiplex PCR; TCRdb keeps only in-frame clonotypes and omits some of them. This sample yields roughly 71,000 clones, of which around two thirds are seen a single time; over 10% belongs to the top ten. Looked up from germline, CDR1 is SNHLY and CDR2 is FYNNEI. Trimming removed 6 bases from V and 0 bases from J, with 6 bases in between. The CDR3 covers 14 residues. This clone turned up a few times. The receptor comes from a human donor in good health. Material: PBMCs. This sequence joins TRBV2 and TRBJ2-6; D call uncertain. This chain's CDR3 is CASRPDSGANVLTF. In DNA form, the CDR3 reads TGTGCCAGCAGGCCAGACTCTGGGGCCAACGTCCTGACTTTC.